Presented here are 25 T cell receptor beta chains from one specimen sequenced in a study of cytotoxic CD8 clonotypes in ibrutinib-treated CLL. Repertoires were generated with immunoSEQ multiplex PCR, while TCRdb's copy carries only in-frame clones and drops some. The table lists 330,000 or so clones, over 55% of them singletons. This sample comprised PBMCs, obtained after 36 months of ibrutinib treatment. The receptors were sampled from a human donor with chronic lymphocytic leukemia.

The J gene is TRBJ2-5, the V gene TRBV7-2, with no clear D. CDR1 is SGHTA, CDR2 FQGNSA, per germline. The CDR3 is made up of 11 amino acids. Trimming stripped 3 bases from V and 6 bases from J, with 5 bases between. The CDR3 here is CASSLIQTQYF. The DNA for the CDR3 is TGTGCCAGCAGCTTGATACAGACCCAGTACTTC.

The V gene is TRBV9, the J gene TRBJ2-5, with 7 positions matching TRBD2. V lost 4 bases to trimming and J lost 2 bases; unmatched junction nucleotides: 8. CDR1 and CDR2 (germline): SGDLS, YYNGEE. This CDR3 spans 15 amino acids. CDR3 protein: CASSTRKREQETQYF. The CDR3 coding sequence is TGTGCCAGCAGCACCCGAAAGCGGGAACAAGAGACCCAGTACTTC.

Only one count was recorded for this clone. V is TRBV15 and J is TRBJ1-4, with 8 bases aligning to TRBD1. The CDR3 totals 18 residues. Germline-derived CDR1 and CDR2 are LNHNV and YYDKDF (reference sequence). Trimming took 0 bases from V and 0 from J; bases not matched to a gene: 6. CDR3 sequence reads: CATSREGDRGTTNEKLFF. The CDR3 DNA sequence: TGTGCCACCAGCAGAGAGGGAGACAGGGGAACAACTAATGAAAAACTGTTTTTT.

This clone was observed a single time. V is TRBV7-2 and J is TRBJ2-3, with D perhaps given as TRBD1 or TRBD2 (5 bases each). This CDR3 is built from 13 residues. The germline gives CDR1 SGHTA, CDR2 FQGNSA. With 0 bases removed from V and 6 bases from J, the gap between germline ends came to 7 bases. CDR3 in amino acids: CASSLAGADTQYF. The CDR3 region has the DNA TGTGCCAGCAGCTTAGCCGGGGCGGATACGCAGTATTTT.

J is TRBJ1-1 and V is TRBV29-1; TRBD1 aligns across 8 bases. J gave up 0 bases and V 4 bases, and 13 bases lay outside the gene matches. CDR1 and CDR2 from the germline V gene are SQVTM and ANQGSEA. This CDR3 has 17 residues. CDR3 amino acids: CSVGRGGQAYLNTEAFF. In nucleotides, the CDR3 is TGCAGCGTTGGCCGGGGGGGACAGGCCTATCTGAACACTGAAGCTTTCTTT.

This chain connects TRBV11-3 to TRBJ1-1; tentative D call: TRBD1 (5 bases). CDR3 size: 15 residues. Germline values: CDR1 SGHNT, CDR2 YENEEA. With 1 base removed from V and 0 bases from J, the gap between germline ends came to 9 bases. CDR3 in DNA: TGTGCCAGCAGCTTAGGAACAGGACTGAACACTGAAGCTTTCTTT. It translates to CASSLGTGLNTEAFF.

The CDR3 coding sequence is TGTGCCAGCAGCTCCATCTGGGGGCCGAACACCGGGGAGCTGTTTTTT. Amino acid sequence: CASSSIWGPNTGELFF. The chain carries TRBV11-3 and TRBJ2-2; the D gene is possibly TRBD1 (6 bases). The V gene lost 4 bases and the J gene lost 0 bases, with 12 bases spanning the gap. The CDR3 spans 16 residues. Per the germline V gene, CDR1 is SGHNT and CDR2 is YENEEA.

This clone turned up a few times. The V gene is TRBV7-9, the J gene TRBJ2-3, with unresolved D. The germline V gene has CDR1 SEHNR and CDR2 FQNEAQ (reference sequence). The length of the CDR3 is 12 residues. The V end was cut by 2 bases, the J end by 3 bases, with 3 bases between. CDR3 region: CASSLSTDTQYF. The CDR3, as DNA: TGTGCCAGCAGCTTATCGACAGATACGCAGTATTTT. Together with reference TRBV7-9 and TRBJ2-3, the CDR3 gives the full variable domain: DTGVSQNPRHKITKRGQNVTFRCDPISEHNRLYWYRQTLGQGPEFLTYFQNEAQLEKSRLLSDRFSAERPKGSFSTLEIQRTEQGDSAMYLCASSLSTDTQYFGPGTRLTVL.

The chain combines TRBV9 with TRBJ2-2; D may be TRBD2 (6 bases). The CDR3 contains 15 residues. The V gene's germline CDR1 is SGDLS and CDR2 YYNGEE. Between the trimmed V and J ends, which lost 5 bases and 4 bases, there was a span of 15 bases. The CDR3, as DNA: TGTGCCAGCAGTCGAGCGGGTCTTCGCACCGGGGAGCTGTTTTTT. As protein: CASSRAGLRTGELFF. The complete variable domain, with remaining parts taken from reference TRBV9 and TRBJ2-2, reads DSGVTQTPKHLITATGQRVTLRCSPRSGDLSVYWYQQSLDQGLQFLIQYYNGEERAKGNILERFSAQQFPDLHSELNLSSLELGDSALYFCASSRAGLRTGELFFGEGSRLTVL.

The chain links TRBV2 to TRBJ2-5; D gene unclear. The V and J ends lost 3 bases and 0 bases respectively, with 11 bases between them. Germline V gene sequence: CDR1 SNHLY, CDR2 FYNNEI. The CDR3 runs to 15 residues. CDR3 region: CASSESGWYQETQYF. The CDR3 coding sequence is TGTGCCAGCAGTGAGTCCGGGTGGTACCAAGAGACCCAGTACTTC.

This sequence joins TRBV9 and TRBJ2-7, with TRBD2 matching 8 bases. The junction had 3 bases not matched to a gene; V was cut back by 1 base and J by 3 bases. Germline V gene lookup returns CDR1 SGDLS and CDR2 YYNGEE. The CDR3 extends over 14 amino acids. The CDR3 reads CASSVTGGFYEQYF. The CDR3 DNA sequence: TGTGCCAGCAGCGTAACGGGAGGGTTCTACGAGCAGTACTTC.

Written as DNA, the CDR3 is TGTGCTAGTGGTTTGTGGGCCGGGGAGCTGTTTTTT. This sequence encodes CASGLWAGELFF. The chain recombines TRBV12-5 with TRBJ2-2, with D uncertain. The V end lost 2 bases, the J end lost 6 bases, and 4 bases lay between the germline ends. Germline assignment: CDR1 LGHNT and CDR2 FRNRAP. The CDR3 spans 12 residues.

The gene calls are TRBV2 and TRBJ1-4, with TRBD1 as a possible D gene (5 bases). This CDR3 has 12 amino acids. Trimming stripped 6 bases from V and 7 bases from J, with 9 bases between. Germline assignment: CDR1 SNHLY and CDR2 FYNNEI. The CDR3 coding sequence is TGTGCCAGCAGCCAAGGGACTGAAAAACTGTTTTTT. This sequence encodes CASSQGTEKLFF.

This chain joins TRBV7-8 and TRBJ2-2; D gene ambiguous. The V gene lost 5 bases and the J gene lost 0 bases, with 13 bases spanning the gap. The CDR3 consists of 16 residues. The germline V gene encodes CDR1 SGHVS and CDR2 FQNEAQ. CDR3: CASSADKFTNTGELFF. In DNA form, the CDR3 reads TGTGCCAGCAGCGCAGATAAATTCACGAACACCGGGGAGCTGTTTTTT.

The chain carries TRBV27 and TRBJ2-1, with 9 bases aligning to TRBD1. The germline V gene has CDR1 MNHEY and CDR2 SMNVEV (reference sequence). After removal of 8 bases from V and 5 bases from J, the junction contained 13 bases not matched to a gene. The CDR3 loop spans 16 amino acids. In DNA, the CDR3 is TGTGCCAGCGCGGAGGCCGGGACAGGGTTGAACAATGAGCAGTTCTTC. Its translation: CASAEAGTGLNNEQFF.

This clone was seen a few times. The chain recombines TRBV7-3 with TRBJ2-3; 10 positions match TRBD1. This CDR3 region has 15 residues. V lost 3 bases, J lost 4 bases, and 4 bases stayed unmatched. The germline V gene encodes CDR1 SGHTA and CDR2 FQGTGA. The CDR3 reads CASSLGQGFSDTQYF. CDR3 DNA sequence: TGTGCCAGCAGCTTGGGACAGGGGTTTTCAGATACGCAGTATTTT.

Only one count was recorded for this clone. J is TRBJ1-4 and V is TRBV2, with 7 positions matching TRBD1. CDR1 and CDR2 from the germline V gene are SNHLY and FYNNEI. This CDR3 is built from 13 residues. V was pared by 7 bases and J by 8 bases, with 7 bases of the junction left unmatched. Here the CDR3 DNA reads TGTGCCAGCAAGGCAGGGGGTTTAGAAAAACTGTTTTTT. It specifies CASKAGGLEKLFF.

This clone appeared once. V and J are TRBV2 and TRBJ2-5; D might be TRBD2 (6 bases). Trimming pared 6 bases from V and 3 bases from J, leaving 14 bases between. The CDR3 consists of 14 residues. CDR1 and CDR2 (germline): SNHLY, FYNNEI. CDR3 in amino acids: CASRDGLPKETQYF. Written as DNA, the CDR3 is TGTGCCAGCAGGGACGGACTACCGAAAGAGACCCAGTACTTC.

This chain uses TRBV5-6 with TRBJ2-1; D assignment may be TRBD1 or TRBD2 (5 bases each). Looked up from germline, CDR1 is SGHDT and CDR2 is YYEEEE. This CDR3 region has 12 residues. Trimming removed 2 bases at V and 8 bases at J, with 8 bases between. The CDR3 DNA follows: TGTGCCAGCAGCTTCCTGGGACATGAGCAGTTCTTC. Translating it yields CASSFLGHEQFF.

The chain employs TRBV7-9 and TRBJ1-2; no clear D. The CDR3 spans 18 residues. Germline V gene lookup returns CDR1 SEHNR and CDR2 FQNEAQ (reference sequence). The germline V and J ends were trimmed by 8 bases and 7 bases, with 32 bases remaining between them. The CDR3 region has the DNA TGTGCCAGCTCCGGCCCCAACAGTAGTCCTTCTTCGATATCTGGCTACACCTTC. Residues: CASSGPNSSPSSISGYTF.

The V and J genes are TRBV5-1 and TRBJ1-2; D is unclear. Germline lookup yields CDR1 SGHRS and CDR2 YFSETQ. CDR3 length equals 12 residues. V was clipped by 0 bases and J by 5 bases, with 5 bases between them. The CDR3 DNA reads as TGCGCCAGCAGCTTGGAGACGTATGGCTACACCTTC. This gives the protein CASSLETYGYTF. The whole variable domain, remainder taken from reference TRBV5-1 and TRBJ1-2, is KAGVTQTPRYLIKTRGQQVTLSCSPISGHRSVSWYQQTPGQGLQFLFEYFSETQRNKGNFPGRFSGRQFSNSRSEMNVSTLELGDSALYLCASSLETYGYTFGSGTRLTVV.

This rearrangement joins TRBV11-1 to TRBJ1-1, with unresolved D. The CDR3 is 13 residues long. V lost 2 bases to trimming and J lost 3 bases, with 7 bases between them. The V gene's germline CDR1 is SGHAT and CDR2 FQDESV (reference sequence). The CDR3 nucleotides read TGTGCCAGCAGCTTATCCCCTTACACTGAAGCTTTCTTT. Translated, it gives CASSLSPYTEAFF. The complete variable domain, with remaining parts taken from reference TRBV11-1 and TRBJ1-1, reads EAEVAQSPRYKITEKSQAVAFWCDPISGHATLYWYRQILGQGPELLVQFQDESVVDDSQLPKDRFSAERLKGVDSTLKIQPAELGDSAMYLCASSLSPYTEAFFGQGTRLTVV.

This chain connects TRBV7-2 to TRBJ1-2; 7 bases agree with TRBD1. The germline CDR1 and CDR2 sequences are SGHTA and FQGNSA. This CDR3 comprises 15 residues. The V segment lost 1 base and the J segment 5 bases; nucleotides outside the gene matches: 7. This chain's CDR3 is CASSLDRGPRYGYTF. For the CDR3, the DNA is TGTGCCAGCAGCTTAGACAGGGGCCCGAGGTATGGCTACACCTTC.

This chain uses TRBV10-3 with TRBJ2-7, with D possibly being TRBD2 (6 bases). This CDR3 spans 13 amino acids. Germline V lookup: CDR1 ENHRY, CDR2 SYGVKD. The V end lost 11 bases, the J end lost 2 bases, and 16 bases lay between the germline ends. This CDR3 is CASGAGRTYEQYF. CDR3 coding DNA: TGTGCCTCTGGAGCGGGCCGCACCTACGAGCAGTACTTC.

The table lists this clone with a few counts. The V and J genes are TRBV2 and TRBJ2-3, with D perhaps being TRBD1 or TRBD2 (6 bases each). V gave up 6 bases and J gave up 11 bases, with 15 bases separating them. CDR1 and CDR2 from the germline V gene are SNHLY and FYNNEI. CDR3 length: 12 amino acids. The CDR3 DNA follows: TGTGCCAGCAGAGGGGGGCCCGGGGGGCAGTATTTT. Translating it yields CASRGGPGGQYF.